This T cell receptor (beta chain) was recovered during a study of blood T cell repertoires in COVID-19. About the study: PBMCs, B-cell-depleted T cells, or T cells provided the cDNA or gDNA that made up the material.

In Seattle, patients joined the study during active infection and were tracked longitudinally. This CDR3 is 14 amino acids long. Germline CDR1 and CDR2: SNHLY and FYNNEI. Trimming removed 5 bases from V and 4 bases from J, with 11 bases in between. TCRdb's table, derived via immunoSEQ multiplex PCR, lists solely in-frame clones and lacks some. Among about 480,000 clones, roughly nine tenths were seen once, and the ten largest hold 0.9%. The sequenced sample was peripheral blood. This receptor was identified in a man aged 18 to 30 with COVID-19, enrolled during active disease. The V gene is TRBV2, the J gene TRBJ2-2; a possible D gene is TRBD1 (6 bases). The CDR3 nucleotides are TGTGCCAGCAGTCCAGCAGGGGTCACCGGGGAGCTGTTTTTT. Protein product: CASSPAGVTGELFF.